The clone carrying this T cell receptor (beta chain) was counted many times. Stable hyperthyroidism meant no progression to ophthalmopathy within 18 months of follow-up. As the template, RNA transcripts were used to amplify TCR beta CDR3 regions. RT-PCR in the first round used HTBI primers; a second-round multiplex PCR followed. TCRdb re-called the multiplex PCR reads with MiXCR, one entry per CDR3 protein. The table includes 400,000 to 450,000 distinct CDR3 sequences, around a fifth detected once. Germline V gives CDR1 GTSNPN, CDR2 SVGIG (reference sequence). Trimming stripped 2 bases from V and 3 bases from J, with 11 bases between. CDR3 length: 13 residues. The data belong to a study of Graves' ophthalmopathy and Graves' hyperthyroidism.

Sequenced: peripheral blood. This sequence joins TRBV30 and TRBJ2-7; D unresolved. The TCR sequence derives from a woman between 18 and 29 years old with stable Graves' hyperthyroidism. CDR3 residues: CAWSKGTDYEQYF. The CDR3 DNA reads TGTGCCTGGAGTAAGGGAACGGACTACGAGCAGTACTTC.